Below are 26 T cell receptor beta chains sequenced from a single sample in a study of blood T cells in healthy people across ages. It was with a sample-barcoded 5' primer and a J-beta primer mix that a second PCR of roughly 7 to 12 cycles was run. TCRdb fed the 5' RACE reads into MiXCR, producing one record per CDR3 protein. The sample contains 550,000 to 700,000 distinct CDR3 sequences, 25% to 30% of which appear only once. Sequencing was carried out using blood. These receptors originate from a woman aged 65 to 85 in good health.

V and J are TRBV7-9 and TRBJ1-5, with D unresolved. The V and J ends lost 5 bases and 5 bases respectively, with 10 bases between them. This CDR3 has 13 amino acids. Germline V lookup: CDR1 SEHNR, CDR2 FQNEAQ (reference sequence). This CDR3 reads CASSPRADQPQHF. CDR3 bases: TGTGCCAGCAGCCCACGGGCCGATCAGCCCCAGCATTTT. Supplemented by reference TRBV7-9 and TRBJ1-5, the full variable domain reads DTGVSQNPRHKITKRGQNVTFRCDPISEHNRLYWYRQTLGQGPEFLTYFQNEAQLEKSRLLSDRFSAERPKGSFSTLEIQRTEQGDSAMYLCASSPRADQPQHFGDGTRLSIL.

This clonotype showed up just a few times. V usage is TRBV6-2 or TRBV6-3 and J usage is TRBJ2-2; 9 positions agree with TRBD1. Trimming cost V 6 bases and J 4 bases; bases outside gene matches: 15. Germline CDR1 reads MNHEY; CDR2 reads SVGEGT. The CDR3 runs to 18 residues. CDR3 loop: CASSFTTGQGFTTGELFF. CDR3 sequence (DNA): TGTGCCAGCAGCTTCACAACGGGACAGGGATTCACCACCGGGGAGCTGTTTTTT.

This clonotype was observed at least ten times. This chain joins TRBV12-3 or TRBV12-4 and TRBJ2-3, with D tentatively TRBD1 or TRBD2 (6 bases each). V was clipped by 7 bases and J by 0 bases, with 11 bases between them. This CDR3 region has 14 residues. The CDR3 is CASILGGSTDTQYF. In nucleotides, the CDR3 is TGTGCCAGCATCCTAGGGGGGAGCACAGATACGCAGTATTTT.

This clonotype is a singleton in its sample. The J gene is TRBJ2-7, the V gene TRBV7-2, with 10 nucleotides matching TRBD1. The CDR3 is 14 residues long. The junction had 9 bases not matched to a gene; V was cut back by 6 bases and J by 7 bases. Germline V CDR1 and CDR2: SGHTA, FQGNSA. The CDR3 spells CASRIRQGAQEQYF. CDR3 DNA sequence: TGTGCCAGCAGGATCCGACAGGGGGCGCAAGAGCAGTACTTC.

The chain joins TRBV6-6 to TRBJ2-3; D might be TRBD2 (5 bases). Trimming shortened V by 4 bases and J by 5 bases, and 16 bases separated the two germline ends. The germline V gene encodes CDR1 MNHNY and CDR2 SVGAGI (reference sequence). The CDR3 has 15 residues. In nucleotides, the CDR3 is TGTGCCAGCAGTTCCGACAACGGGGTCGTAGATACGCAGTATTTT. Translated: CASSSDNGVVDTQYF.

The chain uses TRBV6-6 and TRBJ2-7; perhaps TRBD2 as D (5 bases). Judging by the DNA end, TRBJ2-1 fits better; the J call may be wrong. The CDR3 length is 13 residues. Looked up from germline, CDR1 is MNHNY and CDR2 is SVGAGI (reference sequence). The CDR3 sequence: CASSYSTEAKQFF. The CDR3 DNA reads as TGTGCCAGCAGTTACTCCACGGAGGCCAAGCAGTTCTTC.

This clonotype has at least ten counts. The CDR3 DNA follows: TGTGCCAGCTCAAGCGTGGGGCCTAGCGGGGGGTACACCGGGGAGCTGTTTTTT. Protein: CASSSVGPSGGYTGELFF. The chain joins TRBV6-1 to TRBJ2-2, with TRBD2 identical over 11 bases. V dropped 8 bases and J dropped 3; count of bases not matched to a gene: 14. CDR3 length equals 18 residues. CDR1 and CDR2 (germline): MNHNS, SASEGT.

The chain combines TRBV20-1 with TRBJ2-5; perhaps TRBD1 as D (6 bases). The J call is in doubt because the DNA end fits TRBJ2-7 better. The CDR3 extends over 15 amino acids. Germline-derived CDR1 and CDR2 are DFQATT and SNEGSKA (reference sequence). CDR3 in amino acids: CSARDPTGQSYEQYF. The CDR3 coding sequence is TGCAGTGCTAGAGATCCTACCGGACAGTCCTACGAGCAGTACTTC.

This clonotype was observed a few times. The chain has TRBV7-2 and TRBJ2-5; 9 positions match TRBD1. CDR3 length: 14 residues. The germline V gene encodes CDR1 SGHTA and CDR2 FQGNSA. J lost 5 bases, V lost 4 bases, and 5 bases had no gene match. The CDR3 nucleotides are TGTGCCAGCAGCTCGTACAGGGGGCGGGAGACCCAGTACTTC. Amino acid sequence: CASSSYRGRETQYF.

This clonotype was recorded a few times. The J gene is TRBJ2-1, the V gene TRBV6-1; D is perhaps TRBD1 (5 bases). The CDR3 runs to 15 residues. Germline V lookup: CDR1 MNHNS, CDR2 SASEGT. Trimming left V 5 bases short and J 0 bases short, with 11 bases between. As DNA, the CDR3 is TGTGCCAGCAGTAAAACGGACAACTCCTACAATGAGCAGTTCTTC. This sequence encodes CASSKTDNSYNEQFF.

The gene calls are TRBV5-1 and TRBJ1-1; 9 bases align to TRBD1. Germline CDR1 and CDR2: SGHRS and YFSETQ. The ends lost 3 bases at V and 3 bases at J; junction bases unmatched: 6. The length of the CDR3 is 15 residues. The CDR3 DNA sequence: TGCGCCAGCAGCTCCCCGAGACAGGGGGACACTGAAGCTTTCTTT. As protein: CASSSPRQGDTEAFF. The whole variable domain, filled in from reference TRBV5-1 and TRBJ1-1, reads KAGVTQTPRYLIKTRGQQVTLSCSPISGHRSVSWYQQTPGQGLQFLFEYFSETQRNKGNFPGRFSGRQFSNSRSEMNVSTLELGDSALYLCASSSPRQGDTEAFFGQGTRLTVV.

The chain carries TRBV20-1 and TRBJ2-5; 9 nucleotides line up with TRBD2. CDR1 DFQATT and CDR2 SNEGSKA come from the germline V gene (reference sequence). Trimming at V came to 6 bases and at J to 3 bases, leaving 11 bases not matched to a gene. This CDR3 region has 15 residues. This CDR3 reads CSAKPGGGGEETQYF. CDR3 nucleotides: TGCAGTGCAAAACCGGGCGGGGGGGGAGAAGAGACCCAGTACTTC.

This clonotype was recorded a few times. The chain has TRBV5-1 and TRBJ2-2; 12 nucleotides line up with TRBD2. V lost 3 bases, J lost 4 bases, and 4 bases stayed unmatched. Germline CDR1 SGHRS, CDR2 YFSETQ. The CDR3 spans 16 residues. CDR3 residues: CASSSGLAGLTGELFF. For the CDR3, the DNA is TGCGCCAGCAGCTCCGGACTAGCGGGGCTCACCGGGGAGCTGTTTTTT.

This chain uses TRBV7-9 with TRBJ1-4, with D possibly being TRBD1 (6 bases). CDR3 size: 15 residues. The V end was cut by 4 bases, the J end by 2 bases, with 11 bases between. Germline lookup yields CDR1 SEHNR and CDR2 FQNEAQ (reference sequence). The CDR3 loop is CASSSQGLTNEKLFF. As DNA, the CDR3 is TGTGCCAGCAGCTCACAGGGTTTGACTAATGAAAAACTGTTTTTT.

A few counts support this clonotype. The V and J genes are TRBV7-3 and TRBJ2-3, with 9 bases identical to TRBD1. Germline V gene sequence: CDR1 SGHTA, CDR2 FQGTGA. V shed 1 base and J 4 bases; nucleotides not matched to a gene: 12. The CDR3 totals 18 residues. The CDR3 region is CASSLRVSGTGFADTQYF. The DNA of the CDR3 is TGTGCCAGCAGCTTAAGAGTTTCGGGGACAGGGTTCGCAGATACGCAGTATTTT. The whole variable domain, remainder taken from reference TRBV7-3 and TRBJ2-3, is GAGVSQTPSNKVTEKGKYVELRCDPISGHTALYWYRQSLGQGPEFLIYFQGTGAADDSGLPNDRFFAVRPEGSVSTLKIQRTERGDSAVYLCASSLRVSGTGFADTQYFGPGTRLTVL.

V and J are TRBV6-2 or TRBV6-3 and TRBJ1-5; no clear D. CDR3 length: 12 residues. CDR1 and CDR2 from the germline V gene are MNHEY and SVGEGT. V was trimmed by 3 bases and J by 6 bases, leaving 6 bases between them. CDR3 sequence (DNA): TGTGCCAGCAGTTATCTGGGTCAGCCCCAGCATTTT. It is translated as CASSYLGQPQHF.

This clonotype has more than one count but fewer than ten. The chain links TRBV7-9 to TRBJ2-7; D might be TRBD1 (7 bases). CDR3 length: 15 residues. V shed 3 bases and J shed 7 bases, with 19 bases lying between them. Germline V lookup: CDR1 SEHNR, CDR2 FQNEAQ (reference sequence). CDR3 bases: TGTGCCAGCAGCTTGTCTTCGGGACTCAGGGGGGAGCAGTACTTC. Translating it yields CASSLSSGLRGEQYF. Full variable domain (missing parts from reference TRBV7-9 and TRBJ2-7): DTGVSQNPRHKITKRGQNVTFRCDPISEHNRLYWYRQTLGQGPEFLTYFQNEAQLEKSRLLSDRFSAERPKGSFSTLEIQRTEQGDSAMYLCASSLSSGLRGEQYFGPGTRLTVT.

V usage is TRBV20-1 and J usage is TRBJ1-2; D uncertain. The CDR3 consists of 12 residues. CDR1 is DFQATT and CDR2 is SNEGSKA in the germline V gene (reference sequence). Trimming shortened V by 3 bases and J by 4 bases, and 9 bases separated the two germline ends. The CDR3: CSARGSSYGYTF. The CDR3 DNA follows: TGCAGTGCTAGGGGATCCTCCTATGGCTACACCTTC.

This clonotype was found a few times. The chain links TRBV7-9 to TRBJ2-5; no firm D call. With the DNA end fitting TRBJ2-7 better, the J assignment may be wrong. The CDR3 consists of 14 residues. The V gene's germline CDR1 is SEHNR and CDR2 FQNEAQ (reference sequence). The CDR3 sequence is CASSPHGQAYEQYF. CDR3 DNA: TGTGCCAGCAGCCCTCACGGCCAGGCCTACGAGCAGTACTTC.

As for this clonotype: One end of the junction is discordant with germline, which a read error may explain. The genes are TRBV27 and TRBJ1-2; D gene ambiguous. The V gene's germline CDR1 is MNHEY and CDR2 SMNVEV (reference sequence). The CDR3 totals 13 residues. CDR3 sequence: CASSLEPNYGHTF. The CDR3 coding sequence is TGTGCCAGCAGTTTAGAACCGAACTATGGCCACACCTTC.

V usage is TRBV24-1 and J usage is TRBJ1-2, with 8 bases fitting TRBD1. V lost 8 bases to trimming and J lost 4 bases; unmatched junction nucleotides: 8. The CDR3 length is 14 residues. CDR1 is KGHDR and CDR2 is SFDVKD in the germline V gene. In DNA, the CDR3 is TGTGCCACCATCTGGGGACAGGCGATCTATGGCTACACCTTC. This translates into CATIWGQAIYGYTF.

To note about this clonotype: The junction departs from germline at one end; a sequencing error may be responsible. V and J are TRBV29-1 and TRBJ1-2, with 8 bases identical to TRBD1. The CDR3 has 14 residues. Germline CDR1 is SQVTM and CDR2 is ANQGSEA. This CDR3 reads CSVEETGQGGGYAF. CDR3 DNA: TGCAGCGTTGAAGAGACCGGACAGGGCGGTGGCTACGCCTTC.

This clonotype was detected a few times. V is TRBV3-1 and J is TRBJ1-2, with 8 bases that match TRBD1. CDR1 is LGHDT and CDR2 is YNNKEL in the germline V gene (reference sequence). The CDR3 loop spans 17 amino acids. V lost 5 bases to trimming and J lost 7 bases; unmatched junction nucleotides: 18. The chain's CDR3 is CASSESGTGPVASGYTF. DNA for the CDR3: TGTGCCAGCAGCGAAAGCGGGACAGGCCCGGTGGCTAGTGGCTACACCTTC.

The chain combines TRBV20-1 with TRBJ2-1; D not resolved. V shed 1 base and J shed 6 bases, with 10 bases lying between them. The CDR3 runs 13 residues. The germline V gene has CDR1 DFQATT and CDR2 SNEGSKA (reference sequence). In nucleotides, the CDR3 is TGCAGTGCTAGAGTTTCCTCCGGCAATGAGCAGTTCTTC. Translating gives CSARVSSGNEQFF.

In this sample, this clonotype turned up a few times. V and J are TRBV5-1 and TRBJ2-1; tentatively, D is TRBD1 (5 bases). Trimming cost V 5 bases and J 5 bases, with 14 bases left between them. The CDR3 covers 14 residues. The germline V gene encodes CDR1 SGHRS and CDR2 YFSETQ. For the CDR3, the DNA is TGCGCCAGCAGGGCAGAGACAGCAAACAATGAGCAGTTCTTC. Translated, it gives CASRAETANNEQFF.

This sequence joins TRBV6-5 and TRBJ2-1; 8 nucleotides line up with TRBD2. This CDR3 spans 14 amino acids. Looked up from germline, CDR1 is MNHEY and CDR2 is SVGAGI. V dropped 11 bases and J dropped 15; count of bases not matched to a gene: 21. CDR3 region: CAGKSRQDGGGWFF. The CDR3 nucleotides read TGTGCCGGCAAAAGTCGCCAGGACGGGGGGGGTTGGTTCTTC.